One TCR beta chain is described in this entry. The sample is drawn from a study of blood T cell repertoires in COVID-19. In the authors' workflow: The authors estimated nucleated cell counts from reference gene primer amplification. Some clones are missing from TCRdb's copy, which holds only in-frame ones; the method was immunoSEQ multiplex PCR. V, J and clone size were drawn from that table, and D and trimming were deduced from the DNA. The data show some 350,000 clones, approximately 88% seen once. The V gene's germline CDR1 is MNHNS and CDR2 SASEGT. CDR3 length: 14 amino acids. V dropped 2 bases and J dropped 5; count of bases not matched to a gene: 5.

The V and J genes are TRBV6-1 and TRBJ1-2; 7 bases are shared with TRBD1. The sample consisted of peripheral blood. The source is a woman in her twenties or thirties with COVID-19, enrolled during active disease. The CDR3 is CASSEWAGGYGYTF. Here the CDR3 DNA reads TGTGCCAGCAGTGAATGGGCAGGGGGGTATGGCTACACCTTC.